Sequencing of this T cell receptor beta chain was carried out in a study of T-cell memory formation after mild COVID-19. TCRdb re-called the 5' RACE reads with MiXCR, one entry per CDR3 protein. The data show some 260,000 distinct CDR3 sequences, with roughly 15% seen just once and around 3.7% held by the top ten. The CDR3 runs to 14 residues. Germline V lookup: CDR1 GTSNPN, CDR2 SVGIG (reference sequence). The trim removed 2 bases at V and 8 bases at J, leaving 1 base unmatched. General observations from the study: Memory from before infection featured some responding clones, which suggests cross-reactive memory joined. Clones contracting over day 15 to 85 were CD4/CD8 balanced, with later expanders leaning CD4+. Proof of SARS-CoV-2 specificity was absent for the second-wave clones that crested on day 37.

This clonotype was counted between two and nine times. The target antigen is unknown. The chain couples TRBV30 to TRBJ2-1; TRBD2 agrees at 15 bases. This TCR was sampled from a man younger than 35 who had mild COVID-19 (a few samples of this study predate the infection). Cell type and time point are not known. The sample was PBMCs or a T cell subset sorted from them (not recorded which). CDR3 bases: TGTGCCTGGAGTCGGACTAGCGGGGGGGATGAGCAGTTCTTC. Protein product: CAWSRTSGGDEQFF.